Below, 9 T cell receptor beta chains from the same sample are listed, as sequenced in a study of cytomegalovirus exposure and HLA in healthy donors. Vbeta (60) and Jbeta (13) primers were used in the PCR. Clones were read by immunoSEQ multiplex PCR, and TCRdb kept only the in-frame ones, dropping some. Of roughly 120,000 clones listed, roughly 74% were seen once; the top ten hold roughly 4%. The sample consisted of PBMCs. The source of these receptors is a woman aged 45-65 years in good health and CMV-seropositive.

This clone has more than one count but fewer than ten. The V gene is TRBV6-5, the J gene TRBJ1-1; no firm D call. The germline gives CDR1 MNHEY, CDR2 SVGAGI. CDR3 length equals 12 residues. V lost 6 bases and J 6 bases, leaving 11 bases between the germline ends. CDR3: CASSLIPAEAFF. The CDR3, as DNA: TGTGCCAGCAGCTTGATTCCAGCTGAAGCTTTCTTT.

Only one count was recorded for this clone. The chain couples TRBV7-6 to TRBJ2-1, with a tentative D call TRBD2 (5 bases). This CDR3 comprises 13 residues. V gave up 3 bases and J gave up 4 bases, with 7 bases separating them. Germline assignment: CDR1 SGHVS and CDR2 FNYEAQ. Here the CDR3 reads CASSLGRYNEQFF. The CDR3 DNA reads as TGTGCCAGCAGCTTGGGGAGATACAATGAGCAGTTCTTC. Full variable domain (outside the CDR3, taken from reference TRBV7-6 and TRBJ2-1): GAGVSQSPRYKVTKRGQDVALRCDPISGHVSLYWYRQALGQGPEFLTYFNYEAQQDKSGLPNDRFSAERPEGSISTLTIQRTEQRDSAMYRCASSLGRYNEQFFGPGTRLTVL.

The chain is built from TRBV11-2 and TRBJ2-4, with 7 bases lining up with TRBD2. V gave up 4 bases and J gave up 4 bases; unmatched junction bases: 10. CDR3 length: 16 amino acids. Germline lookup yields CDR1 SGHAT and CDR2 FQNNGV. As DNA, the CDR3 is TGTGCCAGCAGCTCTTCATGGGGGGGGTCTAAAAACATTCAGTACTTC. Protein sequence: CASSSSWGGSKNIQYF.

A few counts support this clone. This chain's CDR3 is CASSLLVRNTEAFF. In nucleotides, the CDR3 is TGTGCCAGCAGCCTATTAGTCCGGAACACTGAAGCTTTCTTT. The rearrangement joins TRBV14 to TRBJ1-1, with D hard to call. Per germline, CDR1 SGHDN and CDR2 FVKESK. V was shortened by 4 bases and J by 1 base, with 10 bases between the two germline ends. This CDR3 spans 14 amino acids.

The chain has TRBV9 and TRBJ2-7; weak D call: TRBD1 (6 bases). Per germline, CDR1 SGDLS and CDR2 YYNGEE. Between the trimmed V and J ends, which lost 3 bases and 3 bases, there was a span of 13 bases. The CDR3 loop spans 14 amino acids. CDR3 residues: CASSGRDNHYEQYF. The CDR3 DNA reads TGTGCCAGCAGCGGCCGGGACAATCACTACGAGCAGTACTTC.

The V call is TRBV25-1, the J call TRBJ2-5; 9 positions match TRBD2. V was clipped by 2 bases and J by 2 bases; unmatched bases: 9. Germline lookup yields CDR1 MGHDK and CDR2 SYGVNS. The CDR3 is 17 amino acids. The CDR3 here is CASSEPAGRGGQETQYF. DNA for the CDR3: TGTGCCAGCAGTGAACCCGCCGGGCGGGGGGGGCAAGAGACCCAGTACTTC.

This chain links TRBV9 with TRBJ2-1, with 12 nucleotides matching TRBD2. The CDR3 has 15 residues. Trimming cost V 2 bases and J 9 bases; bases outside gene matches: 6. Germline values: CDR1 SGDLS, CDR2 YYNGEE. The CDR3 here is CASSVETSGGREQFF. As DNA, the CDR3 is TGTGCCAGCAGCGTGGAGACTAGCGGGGGTCGTGAGCAGTTCTTC.

In this sample, this clone turned up a few times. The CDR3 loop is CASTGFPEAFF. CDR3 bases: TGTGCCAGCACCGGGTTCCCTGAAGCTTTCTTT. The V call is TRBV5-5, the J call TRBJ1-1; D remains unclear. V dropped 6 bases and J dropped 6 bases, with 9 bases sitting between them. Germline CDR1 reads SGHKS; CDR2 reads YYEKEE (reference sequence). The CDR3 is 11 residues long.

The chain combines TRBV19 with TRBJ2-6; D call uncertain. The V end was cut by 5 bases, the J end by 3 bases, with 8 bases between. The CDR3 covers 14 residues. Looked up from germline, CDR1 is LNHDA and CDR2 is SQIVND (reference sequence). CDR3 nucleotides: TGTGCCAGTAGTCCGAGAATTGGGGCCAACGTCCTGACTTTC. Translated: CASSPRIGANVLTF.